This TCR beta chain stems from a study of cytomegalovirus exposure and HLA in healthy donors. Study observations and caveats: Diagnosis of cytomegalovirus status made by the classifier reportedly showed high specificity and sensitivity.

In the PCR, 60 Vbeta and 13 Jbeta primers were used. Method: immunoSEQ multiplex PCR; TCRdb's copy keeps in-frame clones and lacks some. The table includes 110,000 to 150,000 clones, 70% to 80% detected once. For this clone: The antigen remains unidentified.

This receptor was identified in a woman between 18 and 29 years old in good health and CMV-seropositive. Sequenced: PBMCs.

CDR3 bases: TGTGCCAGCAGCCCGACAGGGTTGCCCTATAATTCACCCCTCCACTTT. This encodes CASSPTGLPYNSPLHF. The chain couples TRBV5-6 to TRBJ1-6, with TRBD1 identical over 7 bases. Germline V gene data show CDR1 as SGHDT and CDR2 as YYEEEE. Losses at the gene ends were 4 bases for V and 2 bases for J; bases not matched to a gene: 6. This CDR3 has 16 residues. Combining the CDR3 with reference TRBV5-6 and TRBJ1-6 gives the whole variable domain DAGVTQSPTHLIKTRGQQVTLRCSPKSGHDTVSWYQQALGQGPQFIFQYYEEEERQRGNFPDRFSGHQFPNYSSELNVNALLLGDSALYLCASSPTGLPYNSPLHFGNGTRLTVT.